This T cell receptor beta chain came from a study of blood T cell repertoires in COVID-19. Overall study context: Sites across the United States, Italy and Spain contributed samples from acute and convalescent COVID-19. In each case, the material was cDNA or gDNA derived from T cells, B-cell-depleted T cells, or PBMCs.

The CDR3 sequence is 16 residues long. Germline V gene data show CDR1 as SGHAT and CDR2 as FQNNGV. The V segment lost 3 bases and the J segment 2 bases; nucleotides outside the gene matches: 8. Authors' data handling: For nucleated cells, counts were estimated from reference gene primer amplification. Some clones are missing from TCRdb's copy, which holds only in-frame ones; the method was immunoSEQ multiplex PCR. From that table come the V and J calls and clone size; the DNA was used to work out D and trimming. Found here are under 350,000 clones, 85% to 90% of them singletons; the top ten hold approximately 4.2%.

The specimen sequenced was peripheral blood. This sequence was found in a man between 40 and 49 years old with acute or convalescent COVID-19. The chain carries TRBV11-2 and TRBJ2-3, with TRBD2 identical over 7 bases. DNA of the CDR3: TGTGCCAGCAGCTTGGGACTACAGAGAGTCACAGATACGCAGTATTTT. It encodes CASSLGLQRVTDTQYF.